The T cell receptor (beta chain) described here comes from a study of OX40 agonist ivuxolimab in advanced cancers. The table came from immunoSEQ multiplex PCR; TCRdb's copy has only in-frame clones and leaves some out. This sample has about 30,000 clones, with just over 90% found just once. Study findings and constraints: More expanded clones were found, on average, in CD8+ than in CD4+ T cells. Partly responding patients at 0.1-3.0 mg/kg showed some of the smallest clonal expansion.

Exclusion applied to patients with autoimmune disease history or systemic immunosuppression. A word on this clone: The antigen remains undetermined.

Per germline, CDR1 SGHNT and CDR2 YYREEE (reference sequence). Between the trimmed V and J ends, which lost 0 bases and 0 bases, there was a span of 9 bases. CDR3 length equals 16 residues. The material was CD4+ or CD8+ T cells sorted from blood, obtained in a trial of the OX40 agonist ivuxolimab. The receptor comes from an adult with an advanced solid tumor such as melanoma, head and neck, liver or kidney cancer. This chain joins TRBV5-4 and TRBJ1-4; no firm D call. In DNA, the CDR3 is TGTGCCAGCAGCTTGGAAGTGGATGCAACTAATGAAAAACTGTTTTTT. It is translated as CASSLEVDATNEKLFF. Drawing the rest from reference TRBV5-4 and TRBJ1-4, the complete variable domain is ETGVTQSPTHLIKTRGQQVTLRCSSQSGHNTVSWYQQALGQGPQFIFQYYREEENGRGNFPPRFSGLQFPNYSSELNVNALELDDSALYLCASSLEVDATNEKLFFGSGTQLSVL.